A selection of T cell receptor beta chains follows, all from one sample in a study of T cells in localized non-small cell lung cancer. The repertoire was sequenced with immunoSEQ multiplex PCR; TCRdb's copy has only in-frame clones and lacks some. The sample has about 40,000 clones; approximately 88% are singletons. The source material was peripheral blood, sampled before any cancer treatment. Receptors originate from a woman aged 40-75 years with stage I lung adenocarcinoma. Both conserved end residues are part of each CDR3. The D gene is left open where the match is weak. The listing skips clone size in some rows; elsewhere it reads once, few, many or a size class.

clone size,J gene,D gene,V gene,CDR3 protein,CDR3 DNA
-,TRBJ2-5,-,TRBV7-9,CASSPPLGQKETQYF,TGTGCCAGCAGCCCACCCTTGGGACAAAAAGAGACCCAGTACTTC
-,TRBJ2-3,-,TRBV15,CATSRGGRLVTDTQYF,TGTGCCACCAGCAGAGGAGGGAGACTTGTCACAGATACGCAGTATTTT
few,TRBJ1-1,-,TRBV7-2,CASSLWTNTEAFF,TGTGCCAGCAGCTTATGGACGAACACTGAAGCTTTCTTT
-,TRBJ2-3,TRBD1,TRBV28,CASSLRPRAGGGTDTQYF,TGTGCCAGCAGTTTACGGCCTAGGGCAGGGGGCGGCACAGATACGCAGTATTTT
-,TRBJ1-4,-,TRBV6-6,CASGRTEEEKLFF,TGTGCCAGCGGGAGGACCGAGGAAGAAAAACTGTTTTTT
-,TRBJ2-3,TRBD2,TRBV28,CASSSQTSGRRGNRADTQYF,TGTGCCAGCAGTTCGCAGACTAGCGGGAGGCGGGGAAATCGGGCAGATACGCAGTATTTT
-,TRBJ2-1,TRBD1,TRBV18,CASSPGQGQNNEQFF,TGTGCCAGCTCACCGGGACAGGGGCAAAACAATGAGCAGTTCTTC
-,TRBJ2-3,-,TRBV18,CASSPRASGTDTQYF,TGTGCCAGCTCACCACGGGCCAGCGGCACAGATACGCAGTATTTT
-,TRBJ2-3,-,TRBV5-4,CASSITRLVRGDTQYF,TGTGCCAGCAGCATAACTAGATTAGTGAGGGGAGATACGCAGTATTTT
-,TRBJ1-1,-,TRBV6-6,CASKTPPVGTEAFF,TGTGCCAGCAAAACCCCCCCAGTGGGGACTGAAGCTTTCTTT
-,TRBJ2-3,TRBD2,TRBV7-4,CANPKREGALDTQYF,TGTGCCAACCCCAAGCGGGAGGGAGCTCTAGATACGCAGTATTTT
few,TRBJ1-1,TRBD1,TRBV27,CASSLYGQGGGTEAFF,TGTGCCAGCAGTTTATACGGACAGGGCGGGGGCACTGAAGCTTTCTTT
once,TRBJ2-3,-,TRBV2,CASSVRGTTDTQYF,TGTGCCAGCAGCGTCAGGGGTACTACAGATACGCAGTATTTT
-,TRBJ2-3,-,TRBV5-1,CASSWDTDTQYF,TGCGCCAGCAGTTGGGACACAGATACGCAGTATTTT
-,TRBJ2-5,-,TRBV19,CASSFQGRETQYF,TGTGCCAGTAGTTTCCAGGGGAGGGAGACCCAGTACTTC
-,TRBJ2-2,-,TRBV2,CASSEGLARGELFF,TGTGCCAGCAGTGAAGGTCTAGCGCGCGGGGAGCTGTTTTTT
once,TRBJ1-2,-,TRBV19,CASSIPGAGGYTF,TGTGCCAGTAGTATCCCGGGGGCAGGTGGCTACACCTTC
-,TRBJ1-2,-,TRBV14,CASSQDFTGIQSGYGYTF,TGTGCCAGCAGCCAAGATTTTACCGGGATCCAGAGCGGCTATGGCTACACCTTC
-,TRBJ2-3,TRBD2,TRBV7-9,CASSLAVSGSGTQYF,TGTGCCAGCAGCTTAGCGGTAAGCGGGAGCGGTACGCAGTATTTT
once,TRBJ2-6,-,TRBV5-1,CASSLVPDSGANVLTF,TGCGCCAGCAGCTTGGTCCCAGACTCTGGGGCCAACGTCCTGACTTTC
-,TRBJ2-3,TRBD1,TRBV7-9,CASSTQGARGDTQYF,TGTGCCAGCAGCACACAGGGGGCCAGGGGAGATACGCAGTATTTT
few,TRBJ2-1,TRBD2,TRBV9,CASSVGLAGGNEQFF,TGTGCCAGCAGCGTTGGACTAGCGGGAGGAAATGAGCAGTTCTTC
-,TRBJ1-5,-,TRBV5-1,CASSLSPAARNQPQHF,TGCGCCAGCAGCTTGAGCCCAGCCGCCCGAAATCAGCCCCAGCATTTT
-,TRBJ1-4,-,TRBV5-4,CASSLWQSEKLFF,TGTGCCAGCAGCTTGTGGCAGAGTGAAAAACTGTTTTTT
-,TRBJ2-6,-,TRBV5-1,CASRDSSSGANVLTF,TGCGCCAGCAGGGACAGTTCCTCTGGGGCCAACGTCCTGACTTTC
-,TRBJ2-7,TRBD2,TRBV14,CASSLGLAGISSYEQYF,TGTGCCAGCAGCCTCGGACTAGCGGGGATTAGCTCCTACGAGCAGTACTTC
-,TRBJ1-5,-,TRBV5-1,CASSLGGTVNQPQHF,TGCGCCAGCAGCTTGGGGGGGACGGTCAATCAGCCCCAGCATTTT
-,TRBJ2-2,-,TRBV7-3,CASSLYTGELFF,TGTGCCAGCAGCTTATACACCGGGGAGCTGTTTTTT
few,TRBJ2-7,-,TRBV11-2,CASSPSGYEQYF,TGTGCCAGCAGCCCCTCCGGCTACGAGCAGTACTTC
-,TRBJ1-1,TRBD1,TRBV5-6,CASSLGWTGGVTVTEAFF,TGTGCCAGCAGCTTGGGATGGACAGGGGGCGTAACGGTGACTGAAGCTTTCTTT
-,TRBJ2-5,TRBD2,TRBV28,CATGGPGLKTQYF,TGTGCCACGGGGGGACCCGGGCTTAAGACCCAGTACTTC
-,TRBJ1-2,-,TRBV20-1,CSAGSGYGYTF,TGCAGTGCCGGCTCCGGTTATGGCTACACCTTC
-,TRBJ1-4,-,TRBV19,CASRSIGTDEKLFF,TGTGCCAGTAGGTCAATCGGGACTGATGAAAAACTGTTTTTT
-,TRBJ2-3,-,TRBV29-1,CSVEGERPTDTQYF,TGCAGCGTTGAAGGGGAACGGCCCACAGATACGCAGTATTTT
-,TRBJ2-5,TRBD1,TRBV7-9,CASSLDLGTAETQYF,TGTGCCAGCAGCTTAGATCTCGGGACAGCAGAGACCCAGTACTTC
-,TRBJ2-7,-,TRBV5-4,CASSGGTSYEQYF,TGTGCCAGCAGCGGGGGAACTAGCTACGAGCAGTACTTC
-,TRBJ2-1,TRBD2,TRBV11-3,CASSSTSGSDEQFF,TGTGCCAGCAGCTCGACTAGCGGGAGCGATGAGCAGTTCTTC
-,TRBJ1-4,-,TRBV21-1,CASSTLSEGYSTNEKLFF,TGTGCCAGCAGCACCCTATCGGAGGGTTACTCAACTAATGAAAAACTGTTTTTT
-,TRBJ1-6,-,TRBV28,CASSFIPITGINSPLHF,TGTGCCAGCAGTTTCATCCCAATAACAGGGATTAATTCACCCCTCCACTTT
once,TRBJ2-1,TRBD2,TRBV18,CASSPGEGQYNEQFF,TGTGCCAGCTCACCGGGGGAGGGCCAATACAATGAGCAGTTCTTC
-,TRBJ1-4,-,TRBV4-1,CASSQGGTRNEKLFF,TGCGCCAGCAGCCAAGGGGGGACAAGGAATGAAAAACTGTTTTTT
-,TRBJ2-3,TRBD2,TRBV2,CANRGLAGTDTQYF,TGTGCCAACCGAGGTCTAGCGGGCACAGATACGCAGTATTTT
-,TRBJ1-3,-,TRBV5-8,CATTGSGNTIYF,TGTGCCACCACAGGCTCTGGAAACACCATATATTTT
-,TRBJ2-1,-,TRBV6-6,CASSYFPYNEQFF,TGTGCCAGCAGTTACTTCCCCTACAATGAGCAGTTCTTC
few,TRBJ1-2,-,TRBV30,CAWRGQGNGYTF,TGTGCCTGGAGAGGTCAGGGGAATGGCTACACCTTC
-,TRBJ1-1,-,TRBV28,CASSSPTEGNTEAFF,TGTGCCAGCAGTTCACCTACTGAGGGCAACACTGAAGCTTTCTTT
-,TRBJ1-5,-,TRBV7-2,CASSLDRNQPQHF,TGTGCCAGCAGCTTAGATCGTAATCAGCCCCAGCATTTT
-,TRBJ2-2,TRBD2,TRBV27,CASSLSGSGVSTGELFF,TGTGCCAGCAGTTTATCTGGTAGCGGGGTTAGCACCGGGGAGCTGTTTTTT
-,TRBJ2-3,-,TRBV27,CARQTDTQYF,TGTGCCAGGCAGACAGATACGCAGTATTTT
-,TRBJ1-2,-,TRBV10-3,CAISLSTGLGGYTF,TGTGCCATCAGCCTTTCAACAGGGTTGGGTGGCTACACCTTC